This T cell receptor beta chain appears in the sequencing data of a study of blood T cell repertoires in COVID-19. This CDR3 is 16 amino acids long. The germline V gene encodes CDR1 SGDLS and CDR2 YYNGEE. Losses at the gene ends were 0 bases for V and 8 bases for J; bases not matched to a gene: 13. The data were produced by immunoSEQ multiplex PCR, yet TCRdb's version contains in-frame clones alone and is incomplete. Of approximately 93,000 clones in the sample, around 90% were seen once. The rearrangement links TRBV9 to TRBJ1-2; 7 positions agree with TRBD1. The sequenced sample consisted of peripheral blood. The source is a man between 50 and 59 years old with COVID-19, enrolled during active disease. Here the CDR3 DNA reads TGTGCCAGCAGCGTAGACCCCGTGGGACAGATGAAGGGCTACACCTTC. It yields the protein CASSVDPVGQMKGYTF. Supplemented by reference TRBV9 and TRBJ1-2, the full variable domain reads DSGVTQTPKHLITATGQRVTLRCSPRSGDLSVYWYQQSLDQGLQFLIQYYNGEERAKGNILERFSAQQFPDLHSELNLSSLELGDSALYFCASSVDPVGQMKGYTFGSGTRLTVV.